This T cell receptor beta chain was found in a study of response to subunit inactivated influenza vaccine. Study-wide findings and caveats: T cells newly recruited by each seasonal influenza vaccination are few, the authors suggested.

The CDR3 spans 16 residues. V was pared by 1 base and J by 0 bases, with 13 bases between. Looked up from germline, CDR1 is SGHRS and CDR2 is YFSETQ. Each CDR3 protein gets one entry after TCRdb re-called the RT-PCR reads with MiXCR. The sample gives about 520,000 distinct CDR3 sequences, about 25% of which show up once; less than 2.5% is in the top ten. Turning to this clonotype: Its antigen remains unidentified.

The V call is TRBV5-1, the J call TRBJ1-2, with a weak D call TRBD1 (5 bases). The origin of this receptor is a man aged 50-59 years who received an inactivated influenza vaccine. The starting material was CD4+ T cells sorted from PBMCs, obtained 5 days after vaccination. This CDR3 is CASSLSLATANYGYTF. The CDR3 coding sequence is TGCGCCAGCAGCTTGAGCCTGGCGACAGCTAACTATGGCTACACCTTC.